This T cell receptor (beta chain) is drawn from a study of blood T cell repertoires in COVID-19. Background on the study: Some COVID-19 samples were acute and others convalescent; all came from the United States, Italy and Spain. In each case, the material was cDNA or gDNA derived from T cells, B-cell-depleted T cells, or PBMCs.

Seattle researchers signed up patients amid active infection and tracked them longitudinally. Per the authors' pipeline: Estimation of nucleated cell counts was performed using reference gene primer amplification. This table comes from immunoSEQ multiplex PCR, and its TCRdb copy is limited to in-frame clones, with some not included. From that table come the V and J calls and clone size; the DNA was used to work out D and trimming. The repertoire includes some 350,000 clones, 80% to 90% of them detected once, and around 6% sits in the top ten. Sequencing was performed on peripheral blood. This TCR was sampled from a woman in her 50s with COVID-19, enrolled during active disease.

CDR3 coding DNA: TGTGCCAGCAGGGGGGACAGTAGGGCGGATGAGCAGTTCTTC. It codes for CASRGDSRADEQFF. V usage is TRBV2 and J usage is TRBJ2-1; TRBD1 agrees at 7 bases. Germline CDR1 reads SNHLY; CDR2 reads FYNNEI. The V gene end was trimmed by 6 bases and the J gene end by 8 bases; junction bases not matched to a gene: 10. This CDR3 spans 14 amino acids. The full variable domain, in which reference TRBV2 and TRBJ2-1 provide the parts outside the CDR3, is EPEVTQTPSHQVTQMGQEVILRCVPISNHLYFYWYRQILGQKVEFLVSFYNNEISEKSEIFDDQFSVERPDGSNFTLKIRSTKLEDSAMYFCASRGDSRADEQFFGPGTRLTVL.